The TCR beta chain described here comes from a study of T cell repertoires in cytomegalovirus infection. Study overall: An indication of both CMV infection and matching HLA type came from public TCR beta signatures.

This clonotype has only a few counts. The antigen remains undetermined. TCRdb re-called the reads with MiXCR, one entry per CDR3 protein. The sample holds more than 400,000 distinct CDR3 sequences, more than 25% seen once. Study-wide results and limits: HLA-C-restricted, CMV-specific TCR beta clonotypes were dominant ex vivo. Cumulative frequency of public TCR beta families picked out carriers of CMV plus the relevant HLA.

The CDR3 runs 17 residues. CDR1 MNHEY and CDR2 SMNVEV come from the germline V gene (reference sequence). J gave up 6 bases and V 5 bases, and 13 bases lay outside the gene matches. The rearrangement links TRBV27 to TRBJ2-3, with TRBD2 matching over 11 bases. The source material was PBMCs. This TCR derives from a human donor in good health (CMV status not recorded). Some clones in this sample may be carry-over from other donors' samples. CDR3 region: CASSRGISGRVGDTQYF. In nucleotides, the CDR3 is TGTGCCAGCAGTCGGGGGATTAGCGGGAGGGTCGGCGATACGCAGTATTTT.